This T cell receptor (beta chain) was retrieved from a study of shared clonotypes between healthy human individuals. The input for sorted-subset replicate PCRs was roughly 180 ng DNA, approximately 30,000 T cell genomes. Original methodology: Junction-only immunoSEQ data arrived without quality scores, meaning filtering differed. Produced via immunoSEQ multiplex PCR; TCRdb's table is partial and in-frame only. That table is the source of V, J and clone size, and D and trimming were worked out from the DNA. Altogether some 2,100,000 clones are present, around 93% being singletons, with the ten largest covering around 1.7%. Trimming shortened V by 0 bases and J by 0 bases, and 11 bases separated the two germline ends. Germline lookup yields CDR1 LNHNV and CDR2 YYDKDF (reference sequence). The CDR3 totals 17 residues. Study-level points and caveats: What limited the represented genetic and exposure-history diversity was the small number of donors.

For this clone: The target antigen is unknown.

CD8 cells classed as naive were CD45RO-negative and positively selected for CCR7, excluding terminally differentiated effector memory CD45RA+ cells. The sequenced sample consisted of naive CD8+ T cells from PBMCs. The clonotype originates from a man aged 18-30 years in good health. Some clones in this sample may be carry-over from other donors' samples. The chain couples TRBV15 to TRBJ1-4; D call uncertain. The CDR3 DNA sequence: TGTGCCACCAGCAGAGATTTGTCTCTGACAACTAATGAAAAACTGTTTTTT. This codes for CATSRDLSLTTNEKLFF. Based on the CDR3 plus reference TRBV15 and TRBJ1-4, the full variable domain is DAMVIQNPRYQVTQFGKPVTLSCSQTLNHNVMYWYQQKSSQAPKLLFHYYDKDFNNEADTPDNFQSRRPNTSFCFLDIRSPGLGDTAMYLCATSRDLSLTTNEKLFFGSGTQLSVL.